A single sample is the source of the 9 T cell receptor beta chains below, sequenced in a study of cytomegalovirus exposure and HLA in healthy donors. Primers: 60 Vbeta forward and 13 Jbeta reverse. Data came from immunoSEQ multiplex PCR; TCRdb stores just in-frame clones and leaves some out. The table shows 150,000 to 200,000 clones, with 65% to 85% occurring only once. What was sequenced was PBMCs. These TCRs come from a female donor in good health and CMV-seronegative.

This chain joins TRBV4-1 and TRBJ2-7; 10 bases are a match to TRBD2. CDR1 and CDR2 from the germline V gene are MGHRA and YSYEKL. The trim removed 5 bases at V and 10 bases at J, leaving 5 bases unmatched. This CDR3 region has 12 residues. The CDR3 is CASSKGTSDQYF. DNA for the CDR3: TGCGCCAGCAGCAAGGGGACTAGCGATCAGTACTTC.

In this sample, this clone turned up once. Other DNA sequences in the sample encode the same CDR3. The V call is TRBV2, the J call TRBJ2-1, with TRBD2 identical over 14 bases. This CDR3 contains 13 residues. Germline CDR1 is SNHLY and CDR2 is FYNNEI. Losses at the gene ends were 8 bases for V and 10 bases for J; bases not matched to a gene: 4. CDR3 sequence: CASGTSGGGEQFF. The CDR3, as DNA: TGTGCCAGCGGGACTAGCGGGGGTGGAGAGCAGTTCTTC.

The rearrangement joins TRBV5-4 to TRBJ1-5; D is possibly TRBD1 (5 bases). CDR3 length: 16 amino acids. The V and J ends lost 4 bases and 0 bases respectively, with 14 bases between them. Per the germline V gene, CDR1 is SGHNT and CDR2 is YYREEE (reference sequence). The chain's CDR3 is CASSPLGGGSNQPQHF. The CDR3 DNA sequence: TGTGCCAGCAGCCCCCTCGGGGGGGGTAGCAATCAGCCCCAGCATTTT. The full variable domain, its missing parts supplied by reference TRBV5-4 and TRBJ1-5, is ETGVTQSPTHLIKTRGQQVTLRCSSQSGHNTVSWYQQALGQGPQFIFQYYREEENGRGNFPPRFSGLQFPNYSSELNVNALELDDSALYLCASSPLGGGSNQPQHFGDGTRLSIL.

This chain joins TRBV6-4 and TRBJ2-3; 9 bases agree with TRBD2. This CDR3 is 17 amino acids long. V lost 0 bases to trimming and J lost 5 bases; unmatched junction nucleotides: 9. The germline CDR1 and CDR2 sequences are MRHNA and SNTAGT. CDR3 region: CASSDSKTSGQGDTQYF. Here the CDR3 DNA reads TGTGCCAGCAGTGACTCTAAGACTAGCGGTCAAGGAGATACGCAGTATTTT.

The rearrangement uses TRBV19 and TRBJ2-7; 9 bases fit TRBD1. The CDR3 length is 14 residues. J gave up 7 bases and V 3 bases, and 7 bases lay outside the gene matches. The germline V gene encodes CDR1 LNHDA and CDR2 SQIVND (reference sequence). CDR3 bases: TGTGCCAGTAGTATGTGGGACAGGGTAGAGGAGCAGTACTTC. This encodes CASSMWDRVEEQYF.

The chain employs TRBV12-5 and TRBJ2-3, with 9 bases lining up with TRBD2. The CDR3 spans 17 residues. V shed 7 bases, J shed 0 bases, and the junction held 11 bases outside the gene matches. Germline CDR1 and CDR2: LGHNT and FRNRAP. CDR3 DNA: TGTGCTAGTGTTCTTACTAGCGGGTGGGGAAGCACAGATACGCAGTATTTT. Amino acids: CASVLTSGWGSTDTQYF.

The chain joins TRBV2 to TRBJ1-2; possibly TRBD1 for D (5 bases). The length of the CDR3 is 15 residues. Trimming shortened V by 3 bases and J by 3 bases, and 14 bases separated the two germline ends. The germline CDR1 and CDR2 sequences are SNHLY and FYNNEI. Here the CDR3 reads CASSDNRGFDYGYTF. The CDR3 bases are TGTGCCAGCAGTGATAACCGGGGGTTCGACTATGGCTACACCTTC.

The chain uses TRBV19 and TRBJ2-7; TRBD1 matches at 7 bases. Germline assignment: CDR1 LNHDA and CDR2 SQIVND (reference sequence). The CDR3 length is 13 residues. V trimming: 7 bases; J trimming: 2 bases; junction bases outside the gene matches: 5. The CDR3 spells CASTTTGTYEQYF. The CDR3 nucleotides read TGTGCCAGTACCACGACAGGGACCTACGAGCAGTACTTC.

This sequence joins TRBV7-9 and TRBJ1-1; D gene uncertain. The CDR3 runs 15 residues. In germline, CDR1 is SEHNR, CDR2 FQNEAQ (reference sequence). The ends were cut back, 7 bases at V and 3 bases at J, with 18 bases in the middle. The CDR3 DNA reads TGTGCCAGCACCCGAGGAAATGGGTCGTACACTGAAGCTTTCTTT. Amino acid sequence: CASTRGNGSYTEAFF.